The T cell receptor (beta chain) described here comes from a study of blood T cell repertoires in COVID-19. On the study more broadly: Each recovered donor of Cohort 3 presented with two negative PCRs, clearance, or symptom resolution. T cells, B-cell-depleted T cells, or PBMCs supplied cDNA or gDNA.

Cohorts were determined from participant-reported clinical history. Germline loops: CDR1 SGHRS, CDR2 YFSETQ. Deletions cut 0 bases from V and 1 base from J, with 13 bases between. The CDR3 has 17 amino acids. As processed by the authors: The authors estimated nucleated cell counts from reference gene primer amplification. Sequenced by immunoSEQ multiplex PCR; TCRdb stores in-frame clones only, minus some. The V and J calls and the clone size are those of that table, but D and trimming were determined from the DNA. The sample holds hundreds of thousands of clones; around 85% are singletons and the top ten take over 3%.

This sequence originates from a woman aged 50 to 65 in a cohort exposed to, infected with or recovered from COVID-19 (not recorded which). This chain joins TRBV5-1 and TRBJ1-4; D gene ambiguous. Sample: PBMCs or T cells enriched from blood (not recorded which). The CDR3 loop is CASSLVPGIETNEKLFF. The CDR3 nucleotides are TGCGCCAGCAGCTTGGTACCCGGGATTGAAACTAATGAAAAACTGTTTTTT. Full variable domain (missing parts from reference TRBV5-1 and TRBJ1-4): KAGVTQTPRYLIKTRGQQVTLSCSPISGHRSVSWYQQTPGQGLQFLFEYFSETQRNKGNFPGRFSGRQFSNSRSEMNVSTLELGDSALYLCASSLVPGIETNEKLFFGSGTQLSVL.